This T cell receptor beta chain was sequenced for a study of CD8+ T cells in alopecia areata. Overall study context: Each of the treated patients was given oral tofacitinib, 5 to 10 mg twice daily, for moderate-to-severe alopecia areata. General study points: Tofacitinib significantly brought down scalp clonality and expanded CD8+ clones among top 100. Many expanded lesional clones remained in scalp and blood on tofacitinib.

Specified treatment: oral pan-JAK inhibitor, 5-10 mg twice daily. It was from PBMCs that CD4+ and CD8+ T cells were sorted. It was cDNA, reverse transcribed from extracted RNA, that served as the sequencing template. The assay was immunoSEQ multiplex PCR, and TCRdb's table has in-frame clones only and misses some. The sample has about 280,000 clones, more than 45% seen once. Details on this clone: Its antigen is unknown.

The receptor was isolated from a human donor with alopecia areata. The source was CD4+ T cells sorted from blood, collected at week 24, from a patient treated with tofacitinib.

The CDR3 region has the DNA TGTGCCAGCAGTTCTCACGGGACAGGGAGCTATGGCTACACCTTC. As protein: CASSSHGTGSYGYTF. The V call is TRBV6-5, the J call TRBJ1-2; 9 positions match TRBD1. CDR3 length: 15 amino acids. The ends lost 4 bases at V and 4 bases at J; junction bases unmatched: 7. Germline assignment: CDR1 MNHEY and CDR2 SVGAGI.